This T cell receptor (beta chain) was captured by sequencing in a study of CD8+CD57+ T cells in acquired aplastic anemia. Whole-study results and caveats: Patients and controls shared over 25 CD8+ CDR3 sequences, which appeared highly expressed in patients and within their immunodominant clones.

TCR beta VDJ and CDR3 profiles were obtained from a genomic DNA template. A single record per CDR3 protein comes from TCRdb applying MiXCR to the reads. Of 150,000 to 200,000 distinct CDR3 sequences in the sample, less than 50% were seen once. On this clonotype: Its antigen is unknown.

For sequencing, patients were chosen who had shown expansion of CD8+CD57+ cells by flow cytometry. Material: sorted CD4+, CD8+, or CD8+CD57+ T cells (not recorded which) from PBMCs. The receptor was isolated from a human donor with aplastic anemia.

The CDR3 region has the DNA TGTGCCAGCAGCTTAGAGAGGACAGCCCAAGAGACCCAGTACTTC. Translation gives CASSLERTAQETQYF. The genes are TRBV7-9 and TRBJ2-5; D possibly corresponds to TRBD1 (6 bases). V lost 1 base, J lost 1 base, and 10 bases lay in between. Looked up from germline, CDR1 is SEHNR and CDR2 is FQNEAQ (reference sequence). The CDR3 contains 15 residues.